This T cell receptor beta chain was captured in a study of molecular identifiers for immune sequencing clone quantification. Study details: In replicates, the authors split RNA from approximately 20,000 or 100,000 naive CD8 cells five ways and sequenced four. General study results and limits: Among 950,000 to 1,000,000 naive cells, as was reported, spiked Jurkat TCR RNA from one cell was detectable.

The CDR3 sequence is 16 residues long. Germline CDR1 is SEHNR and CDR2 is FQNEAQ (reference sequence). Each CDR3 protein gets one entry after TCRdb re-called the PCR reads with MiXCR. The data show over 550,000 distinct CDR3 sequences, 25% seen once. Points on this clonotype: Its matching antigen is unknown. Given a much more abundant clone one base away, this may be a read error.

Preparation of naive CD8 libraries involved roughly 19,000 to 1,100,000 sorted cells and 10%, 30% or 50% RNA. Based on a CD8+CD4-CCR7+CD45RA+ profile, naive CD8 T cells were sorted. The clonotype originates from a human donor in good health. Some libraries in this study had Jurkat cell RNA spiked in. Sample: naive CD8+ T cells from blood, with Jurkat cell RNA spiked in. Documented subset: FACS-sorted CD8+CD4-CCR7+CD45RA+ naive T cells. The genes are TRBV7-9 and TRBJ2-1; the D gene is possibly TRBD2 (5 bases). The CDR3 bases are TGTGCCAGCAGCTTAGTAGCGAGCAGCTCCCACAATGAGCAGTTCTTC. Its translation is CASSLVASSSHNEQFF.